These 9 T cell receptor beta chains came from one sample sequenced in a study of T cell responses to AZD1222 COVID-19 vaccine. The table came from immunoSEQ multiplex PCR; TCRdb's copy has only in-frame clones and leaves some out. This sample has about 130,000 clones; about 82% occur once, and the top ten carry 10% to 15%. The starting material was peripheral blood, obtained on day 0 of AZD1222 vaccination. The receptors here all came from an adult in good health.

This clone was recorded once. The CDR3 region is CASSQDPGTENTEAFF. The CDR3 DNA reads as TGTGCCAGCAGCCAAGATCCCGGGACCGAGAACACTGAAGCTTTCTTT. This chain connects TRBV3-1 (or the pseudogene TRBV3-2) to TRBJ1-1, with D maybe TRBD1 (5 bases). V lost 0 bases and J 1 base, leaving 12 bases between the germline ends. The CDR3 is made up of 16 amino acids. CDR1 is LGHDT, CDR2 YNNKEL, per germline (reference sequence).

The chain links TRBV6-4 to TRBJ2-4; 9 positions match TRBD2. CDR3 size: 15 residues. Per the germline V gene, CDR1 is MRHNA and CDR2 is SNTAGT. The V segment lost 4 bases and the J segment 6 bases; nucleotides outside the gene matches: 7. In nucleotides, the CDR3 is TGTGCCAGCAGTGCAATAGCGGGAGCTGGAAACATTCAGTACTTC. Translating gives CASSAIAGAGNIQYF.

This chain connects TRBV18 to TRBJ2-5; D is possibly TRBD2 (6 bases). The germline gives CDR1 KGHSH, CDR2 LQKENI. Trimming removed 6 bases at V and 4 bases at J, with 12 bases between. The CDR3 is made up of 13 amino acids. The CDR3 here is CASSTGGGETQYF. CDR3 sequence (DNA): TGTGCCAGCTCCACCGGGGGAGGAGAGACCCAGTACTTC.

The chain employs TRBV27 and TRBJ1-2, with TRBD1 identical over 7 bases. V lost 0 bases to trimming and J lost 1 base; unmatched junction nucleotides: 5. The CDR3 contains 16 residues. The V gene's germline CDR1 is MNHEY and CDR2 SMNVEV (reference sequence). The CDR3 reads CASSLSGQSDNYGYTF. In DNA, the CDR3 is TGTGCCAGCAGTTTATCGGGACAGTCCGATAACTATGGCTACACCTTC.

The J gene is TRBJ1-2, the V gene TRBV27, with D unresolved. Germline-derived CDR1 and CDR2 are MNHEY and SMNVEV (reference sequence). With 6 bases removed from V and 3 bases from J, the gap between germline ends came to 20 bases. The CDR3 is made up of 16 amino acids. As DNA, the CDR3 is TGTGCCAGCAGCCTCATCGGCCGATCTTCTGACTATGGCTACACCTTC. Its translation: CASSLIGRSSDYGYTF.

The rearrangement links TRBV5-8 to TRBJ2-1; D not certain. From germline, CDR1 is SGHTS and CDR2 YDEGEE. The CDR3 is made up of 15 amino acids. V lost 1 base and J lost 2, with 10 bases in between. The CDR3 DNA follows: TGTGCCAGCAGCTTGCCCAATCGCCCCTACAATGAGCAGTTCTTC. It translates to CASSLPNRPYNEQFF.

The chain combines TRBV19 with TRBJ2-7; D unclear. V was shortened by 6 bases and J by 6 bases, with 15 bases between the two germline ends. Per the germline V gene, CDR1 is LNHDA and CDR2 is SQIVND (reference sequence). The CDR3 runs to 13 residues. The CDR3 reads CASSLGRLSEQYF. The CDR3 DNA is TGTGCCAGTAGCCTTGGCAGATTGTCCGAGCAGTACTTC.

The V and J genes are TRBV29-1 and TRBJ1-2; D remains unclear. Germline lookup yields CDR1 SQVTM and CDR2 ANQGSEA. This CDR3 spans 14 amino acids. Trimming removed 2 bases at V and 6 bases at J, with 16 bases between. The CDR3 nucleotides are TGCAGCGTTGAAAGTCAGGTTATCGGGGATGGCTACACCTTC. Translation gives CSVESQVIGDGYTF.

The chain links TRBV27 to TRBJ1-6; D is unresolved. Germline V gene lookup returns CDR1 MNHEY and CDR2 SMNVEV (reference sequence). The CDR3 is 18 amino acids. The V end was cut by 1 base, the J end by 0 bases, with 13 bases between. This CDR3 is CASSLFPSRVSYNSPLHF. The CDR3 nucleotides are TGTGCCAGCAGTTTATTCCCCTCGAGGGTCTCCTATAATTCACCCCTCCACTTT.